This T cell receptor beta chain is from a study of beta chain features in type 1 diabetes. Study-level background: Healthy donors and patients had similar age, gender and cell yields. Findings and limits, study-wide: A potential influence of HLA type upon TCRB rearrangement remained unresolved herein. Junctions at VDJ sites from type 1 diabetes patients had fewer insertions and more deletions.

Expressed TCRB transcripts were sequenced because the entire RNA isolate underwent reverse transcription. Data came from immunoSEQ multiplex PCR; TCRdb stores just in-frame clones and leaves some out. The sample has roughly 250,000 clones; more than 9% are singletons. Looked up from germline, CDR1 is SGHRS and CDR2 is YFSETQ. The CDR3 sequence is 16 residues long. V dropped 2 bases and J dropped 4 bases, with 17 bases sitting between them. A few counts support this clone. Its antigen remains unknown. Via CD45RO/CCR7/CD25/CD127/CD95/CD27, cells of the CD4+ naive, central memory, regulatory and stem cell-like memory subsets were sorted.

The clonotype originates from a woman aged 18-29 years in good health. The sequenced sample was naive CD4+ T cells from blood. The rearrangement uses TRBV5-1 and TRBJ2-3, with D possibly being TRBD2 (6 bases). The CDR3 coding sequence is TGCGCCAGCAGCTTTTTAGGACTGGGAGGATCAGATACGCAGTATTTT. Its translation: CASSFLGLGGSDTQYF.